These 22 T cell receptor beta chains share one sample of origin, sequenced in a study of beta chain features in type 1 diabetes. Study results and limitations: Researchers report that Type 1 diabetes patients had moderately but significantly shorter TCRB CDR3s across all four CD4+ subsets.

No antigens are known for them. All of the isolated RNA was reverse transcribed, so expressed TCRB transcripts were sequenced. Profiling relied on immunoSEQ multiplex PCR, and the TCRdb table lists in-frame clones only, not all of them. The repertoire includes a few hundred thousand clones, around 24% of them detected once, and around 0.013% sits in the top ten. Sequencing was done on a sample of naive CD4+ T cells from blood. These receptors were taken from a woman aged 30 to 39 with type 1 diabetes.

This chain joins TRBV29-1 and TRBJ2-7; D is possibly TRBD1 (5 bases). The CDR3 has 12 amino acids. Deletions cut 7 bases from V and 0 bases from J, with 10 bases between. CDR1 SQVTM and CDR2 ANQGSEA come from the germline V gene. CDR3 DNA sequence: TGCAGCGGCCGACAGAACTCCTACGAGCAGTACTTC. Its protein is CSGRQNSYEQYF.

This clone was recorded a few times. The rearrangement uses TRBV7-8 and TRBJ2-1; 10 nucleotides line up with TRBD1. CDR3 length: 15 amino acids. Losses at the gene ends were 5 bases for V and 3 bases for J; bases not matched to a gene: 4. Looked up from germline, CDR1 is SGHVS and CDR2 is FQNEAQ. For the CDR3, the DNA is TGTGCCAGCAGCAAAGGGACAGGGGTCTACAATGAGCAGTTCTTC. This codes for CASSKGTGVYNEQFF.

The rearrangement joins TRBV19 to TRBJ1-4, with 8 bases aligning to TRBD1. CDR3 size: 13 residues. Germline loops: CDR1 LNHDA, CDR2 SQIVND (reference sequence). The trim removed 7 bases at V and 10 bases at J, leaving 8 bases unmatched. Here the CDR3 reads CASKGQGAGKLFF. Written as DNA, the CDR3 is TGTGCCAGTAAAGGGCAGGGGGCCGGAAAACTGTTTTTT.

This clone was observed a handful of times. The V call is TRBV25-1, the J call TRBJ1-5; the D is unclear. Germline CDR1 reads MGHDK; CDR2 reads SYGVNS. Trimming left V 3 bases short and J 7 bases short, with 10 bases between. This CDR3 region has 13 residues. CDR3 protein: CASSDRGEQPQHF. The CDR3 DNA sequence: TGTGCCAGCAGTGATCGGGGTGAACAGCCCCAGCATTTT.

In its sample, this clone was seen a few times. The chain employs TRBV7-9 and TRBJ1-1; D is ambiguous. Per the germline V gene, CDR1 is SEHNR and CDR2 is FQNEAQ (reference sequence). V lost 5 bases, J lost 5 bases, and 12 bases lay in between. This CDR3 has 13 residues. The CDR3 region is CASSLEQVTEAFF. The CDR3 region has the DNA TGTGCCAGCAGCCTAGAGCAGGTGACTGAAGCTTTCTTT.

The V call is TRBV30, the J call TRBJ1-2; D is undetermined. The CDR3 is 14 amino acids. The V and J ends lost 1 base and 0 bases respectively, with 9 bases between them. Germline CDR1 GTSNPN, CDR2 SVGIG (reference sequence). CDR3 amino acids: CAWSGHVPNYGYTF. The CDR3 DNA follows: TGTGCCTGGAGTGGACACGTGCCTAACTATGGCTACACCTTC.

For the CDR3, the DNA is TGTGCCAGCAGTCTCCTCCGACAGGGGAATCAGCCCCAGCATTTT. Translation gives CASSLLRQGNQPQHF. The chain joins TRBV2 to TRBJ1-5; 8 bases fit TRBD1. J was trimmed by 4 bases and V by 5 bases; bases with no gene match: 7. The CDR3 length is 15 residues. Per the germline V gene, CDR1 is SNHLY and CDR2 is FYNNEI.

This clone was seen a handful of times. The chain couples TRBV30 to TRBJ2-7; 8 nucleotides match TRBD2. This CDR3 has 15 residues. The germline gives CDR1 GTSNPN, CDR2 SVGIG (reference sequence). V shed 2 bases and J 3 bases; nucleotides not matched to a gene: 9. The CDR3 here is CAWSNPGLGIYEQYF. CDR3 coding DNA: TGTGCCTGGAGTAATCCGGGACTAGGAATCTACGAGCAGTACTTC.

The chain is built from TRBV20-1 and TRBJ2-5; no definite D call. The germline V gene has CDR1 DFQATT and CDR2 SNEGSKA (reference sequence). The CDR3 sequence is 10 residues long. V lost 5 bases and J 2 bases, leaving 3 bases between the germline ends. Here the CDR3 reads CSAVQETQYF. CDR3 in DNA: TGCAGTGCTGTACAAGAGACCCAGTACTTC.

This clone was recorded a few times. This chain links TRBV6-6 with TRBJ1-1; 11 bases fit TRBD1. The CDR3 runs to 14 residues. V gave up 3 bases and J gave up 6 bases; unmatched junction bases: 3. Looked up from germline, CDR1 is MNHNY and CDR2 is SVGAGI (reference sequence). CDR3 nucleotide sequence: TGTGCCAGCAGTTATAGGACAGGGGGCCCTGAAGCTTTCTTT. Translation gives CASSYRTGGPEAFF.

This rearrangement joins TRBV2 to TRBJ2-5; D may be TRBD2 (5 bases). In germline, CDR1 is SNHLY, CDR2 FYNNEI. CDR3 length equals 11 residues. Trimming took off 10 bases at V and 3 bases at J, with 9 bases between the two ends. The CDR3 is CANEREETQYF. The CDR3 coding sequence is TGTGCCAACGAGAGGGAAGAGACCCAGTACTTC.

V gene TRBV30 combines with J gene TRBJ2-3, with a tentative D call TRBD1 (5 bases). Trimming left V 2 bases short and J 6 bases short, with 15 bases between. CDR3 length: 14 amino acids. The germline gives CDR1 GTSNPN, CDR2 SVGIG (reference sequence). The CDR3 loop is CAWSQGVEADTQYF. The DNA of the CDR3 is TGTGCCTGGAGTCAGGGTGTGGAAGCGGATACGCAGTATTTT.

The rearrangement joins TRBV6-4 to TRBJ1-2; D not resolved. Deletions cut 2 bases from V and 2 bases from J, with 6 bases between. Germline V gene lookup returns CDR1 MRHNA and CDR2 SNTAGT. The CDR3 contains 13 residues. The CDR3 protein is CASSDGPNYGYTF. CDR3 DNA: TGTGCCAGCAGTGACGGGCCAAACTATGGCTACACCTTC.

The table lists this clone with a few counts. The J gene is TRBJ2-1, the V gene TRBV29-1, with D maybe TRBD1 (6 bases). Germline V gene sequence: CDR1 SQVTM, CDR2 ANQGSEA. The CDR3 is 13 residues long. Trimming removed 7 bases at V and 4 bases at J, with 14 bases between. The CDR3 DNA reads TGCAGCGCCTGGACAGCCGATTACAATGAGCAGTTCTTC. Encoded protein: CSAWTADYNEQFF.

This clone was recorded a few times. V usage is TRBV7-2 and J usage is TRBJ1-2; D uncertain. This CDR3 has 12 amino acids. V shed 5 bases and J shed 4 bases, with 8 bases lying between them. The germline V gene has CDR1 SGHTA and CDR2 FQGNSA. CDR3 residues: CASSARLYGYTF. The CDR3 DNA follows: TGTGCCAGCAGCGCACGACTCTATGGCTACACCTTC.

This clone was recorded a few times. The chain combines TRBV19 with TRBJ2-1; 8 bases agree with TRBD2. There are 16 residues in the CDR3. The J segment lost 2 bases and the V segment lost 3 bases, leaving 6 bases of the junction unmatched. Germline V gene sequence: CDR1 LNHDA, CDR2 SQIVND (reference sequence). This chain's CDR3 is CASSMTSELTYNEQFF. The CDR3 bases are TGTGCCAGTAGTATGACTAGCGAATTAACCTACAATGAGCAGTTCTTC.

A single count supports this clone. The CDR3 loop is CASIQDGYGYTF. DNA for the CDR3: TGTGCCAGCATACAGGACGGCTATGGCTACACCTTC. V usage is TRBV28 and J usage is TRBJ1-2, with D possibly matching TRBD1 (5 bases). Trimming left V 7 bases short and J 4 bases short, with 10 bases between. CDR1 and CDR2 (germline): MDHEN, SYDVKM. This CDR3 has 12 residues.

CDR3: CASSSAGADTQYF. The CDR3 nucleotides read TGTGCCAGCAGCTCCGCGGGGGCAGATACGCAGTATTTT. V and J are TRBV7-9 and TRBJ2-3; 7 positions match TRBD2. Germline V gene lookup returns CDR1 SEHNR and CDR2 FQNEAQ (reference sequence). There are 13 residues in the CDR3. The V segment lost 4 bases and the J segment 4 bases; nucleotides outside the gene matches: 2.

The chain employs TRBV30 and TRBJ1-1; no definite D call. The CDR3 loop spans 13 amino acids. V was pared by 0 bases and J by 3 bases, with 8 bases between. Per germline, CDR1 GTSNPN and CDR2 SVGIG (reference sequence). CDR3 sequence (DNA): TGTGCCTGGAGTGTGCAAGAGGACACTGAAGCTTTCTTT. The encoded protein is CAWSVQEDTEAFF.

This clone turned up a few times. The CDR3 is CASSFRTKGKKLFF. CDR3 DNA: TGTGCCAGCAGTTTTCGTACCAAGGGGAAAAAACTGTTTTTT. This chain links TRBV28 with TRBJ1-4; the D gene is possibly TRBD1 (5 bases). V lost 3 bases to trimming and J lost 9 bases, with 14 bases between them. Germline V gene sequence: CDR1 MDHEN, CDR2 SYDVKM. This CDR3 is 14 amino acids long.

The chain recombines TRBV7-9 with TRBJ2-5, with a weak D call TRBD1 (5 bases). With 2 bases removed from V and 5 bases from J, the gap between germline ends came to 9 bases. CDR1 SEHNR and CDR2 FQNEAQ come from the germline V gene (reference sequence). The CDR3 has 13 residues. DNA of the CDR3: TGTGCCAGCAGCTTACAGGGTTCGGAGACCCAGTACTTC. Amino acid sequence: CASSLQGSETQYF.

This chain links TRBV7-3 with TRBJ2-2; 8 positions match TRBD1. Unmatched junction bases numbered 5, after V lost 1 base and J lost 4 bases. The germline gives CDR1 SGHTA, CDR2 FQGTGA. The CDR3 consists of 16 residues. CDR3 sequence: CASSLIQGAGTGELFF. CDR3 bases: TGTGCCAGCAGCTTAATCCAGGGGGCCGGCACCGGGGAGCTGTTTTTT.